The following is a T cell receptor (beta chain) sequence with its context. Antigen unknown. Looked up from germline, CDR1 is SGHRS and CDR2 is YFSETQ. V was pared by 0 bases and J by 5 bases, with 4 bases of the junction left unmatched. There are 16 residues in the CDR3. This sample was taken from a study of metastatic and nonmetastatic thyroid tumors. Turning to the study itself: Malignant and benign thyroid patients had repertoires compared in peripheral blood and tumor or nodule tissue.

No patient had received any treatment before thyroid surgery. Authors' processing steps: A classifier for distant metastasis in papillary thyroid cancer was constructed using CDR3 differences observed across clinicopathological groups. With MiXCR, TCRdb called clones anew from the PCR reads. TCRdb, not the authors, supplied the V and J calls. Of 4,000 or so clones in the sample, around a third were seen once. Study-level points and caveats: Reports indicated that malignant thyroid tumors showed significantly higher TCR beta diversity than benign nodules did, in blood and tumor.

The chain employs TRBV5-1 and TRBJ2-2, with TRBD1 matching 10 bases. This clonotype was obtained from a female donor with papillary thyroid cancer or a benign thyroid nodule (not recorded which). Some clones in this sample may be carry-over from other donors' samples. Sequenced sample: adjacent normal tissue. The CDR3, as DNA: TGCGCCAGCAGCTTGGCCGGGACAGGGGAAACCGGGGAGCTGTTTTTT. Its translation: CASSLAGTGETGELFF.